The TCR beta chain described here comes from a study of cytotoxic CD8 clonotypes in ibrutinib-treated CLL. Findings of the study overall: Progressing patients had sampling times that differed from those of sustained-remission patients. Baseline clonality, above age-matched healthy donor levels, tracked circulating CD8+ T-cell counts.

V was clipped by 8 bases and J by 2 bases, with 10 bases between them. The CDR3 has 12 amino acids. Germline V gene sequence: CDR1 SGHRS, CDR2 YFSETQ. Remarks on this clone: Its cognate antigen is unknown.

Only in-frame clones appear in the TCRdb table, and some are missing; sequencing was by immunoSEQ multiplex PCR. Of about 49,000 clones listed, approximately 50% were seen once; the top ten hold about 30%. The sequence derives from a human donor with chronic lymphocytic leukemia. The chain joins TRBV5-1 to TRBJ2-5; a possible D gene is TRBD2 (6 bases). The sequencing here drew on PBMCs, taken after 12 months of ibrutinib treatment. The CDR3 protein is CASQDYQETQYF. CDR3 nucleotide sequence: TGCGCCAGTCAGGACTATCAAGAGACCCAGTACTTC.